These 17 T cell receptor beta chains were sequenced from one sample in a study of cytomegalovirus exposure and HLA in healthy donors (dated by TCRdb to about 2017). Library prep was done by the immunoSEQ multiplex PCR assay. TCRdb's version of the immuneACCESS table is confined to in-frame rearrangements and falls short of the full clone set. An unresolved V gene accounts for under half of the shortfall where checked; the remainder is of unknown origin. The sample contains about 56,000 clones, about 91% of them found a single time. The top ten hold about 15% of the sample. The sample comprised PBMCs. All receptors derive from a woman between 18 and 30 years old in good health and CMV-seronegative.

The chain links TRBV5-1 to TRBJ2-7; 10 nucleotides match TRBD2. The J segment lost 4 bases and the V segment lost 5 bases, leaving 21 bases of the junction unmatched. This CDR3 is 19 amino acids long. Germline values: CDR1 SGHRS, CDR2 YFSETQ. The CDR3 sequence is CASRTGTERLTSGIYEQYF. The DNA for the CDR3 is TGCGCCAGCAGAACCGGGACAGAAAGACTTACTAGCGGGATTTACGAGCAGTACTTC.

This chain uses TRBV6-5 with TRBJ1-2; a weak D match, TRBD1 (6 bases). Germline V CDR1 and CDR2: MNHEY, SVGAGI. The CDR3 sequence is 13 residues long. V dropped 6 bases and J dropped 6 bases, with 14 bases sitting between them. The CDR3 DNA sequence: TGTGCCAGCAGCCCGGGGGCGGGGGATGGCTACACCTTC. Its protein is CASSPGAGDGYTF.

This CDR3 is CASSPGQSSYNEQFF. Written as DNA, the CDR3 is TGTGCCAGCAGCCCCGGACAGAGCTCCTACAATGAGCAGTTCTTC. The chain has TRBV9 and TRBJ2-1; maybe TRBD1 (6 bases). CDR3 size: 15 residues. The germline V gene has CDR1 SGDLS and CDR2 YYNGEE. Between the trimmed V and J ends, which lost 4 bases and 0 bases, there was a span of 11 bases.

The chain uses TRBV29-1 and TRBJ1-2, with 7 bases matching TRBD1. The germline CDR1 and CDR2 sequences are SQVTM and ANQGSEA. The CDR3 consists of 13 residues. V gave up 8 bases and J gave up 3 bases; unmatched junction bases: 9. CDR3 DNA: TGCAGCTGTGATGTAGGACAGGACTATGGCTACACCTTC. It yields the protein CSCDVGQDYGYTF.

This sequence joins TRBV19 and TRBJ2-2, with D possibly being TRBD2 (6 bases). The CDR3 extends over 15 amino acids. V was pared by 7 bases and J by 1 base, with 13 bases between. Germline V lookup: CDR1 LNHDA, CDR2 SQIVND (reference sequence). The CDR3 sequence: CASTRLAVNTGELFF. CDR3 nucleotides: TGTGCCAGTACTCGGTTAGCGGTGAACACCGGGGAGCTGTTTTTT.

CDR3 residues: CASTGPGVYGYTF. The DNA for the CDR3 is TGTGCCAGCACCGGGCCCGGGGTCTATGGCTACACCTTC. This sequence joins TRBV2 and TRBJ1-2; no definite D call. From germline, CDR1 is SNHLY and CDR2 FYNNEI. CDR3 length: 13 residues. Between the trimmed V and J ends, which lost 7 bases and 4 bases, there was a span of 13 bases.

The chain joins TRBV5-1 to TRBJ1-2; 10 nucleotides match TRBD1. The germline V gene encodes CDR1 SGHRS and CDR2 YFSETQ. The V segment lost 0 bases and the J segment 5 bases; nucleotides outside the gene matches: 1. CDR3 size: 14 residues. The CDR3 is CASSLGGQGYGYTF. As DNA, the CDR3 is TGCGCCAGCAGCTTGGGGGGACAGGGGTATGGCTACACCTTC.

The chain has TRBV12-5 and TRBJ2-3, with a possible D match to TRBD2 (5 bases). Germline lookup yields CDR1 LGHNT and CDR2 FRNRAP. The CDR3 has 16 residues. Trimming removed 3 bases from V and 9 bases from J, with 22 bases in between. In DNA, the CDR3 is TGTGCTAGTGGTTTCCGGGCCTCGACCCAGGAGGAAACGCAGTATTTT. As protein: CASGFRASTQEETQYF.

This rearrangement joins TRBV7-9 to TRBJ2-3; 10 bases agree with TRBD1. CDR1 and CDR2 (germline): SEHNR, FQNEAQ (reference sequence). This CDR3 has 15 amino acids. J lost 6 bases, V lost 5 bases, and 8 bases had no gene match. CDR3 amino acids: CASSIMTGGVDTQYF. The CDR3 DNA sequence: TGTGCCAGCAGCATTATGACAGGGGGCGTGGATACGCAGTATTTT.

This chain connects TRBV5-4 to TRBJ1-2, with D unclear. The V gene's germline CDR1 is SGHNT and CDR2 YYREEE (reference sequence). V was trimmed by 4 bases and J by 2 bases, leaving 15 bases between them. The CDR3 loop spans 15 amino acids. The CDR3 here is CASSALTSGNYGYTF. The CDR3 DNA is TGTGCCAGCAGCGCACTAACGAGTGGCAACTATGGCTACACCTTC.

The V call is TRBV9, the J call TRBJ1-3, with D possibly matching TRBD1 (5 bases). V shed 4 bases and J shed 7 bases, with 15 bases lying between them. The germline CDR1 and CDR2 sequences are SGDLS and YYNGEE. CDR3 length: 14 residues. In DNA, the CDR3 is TGTGCCAGCAGCCAAAAGGGGATTGGGAACACCATATATTTT. It is translated as CASSQKGIGNTIYF.

The V gene is TRBV28, the J gene TRBJ2-7, with D hard to call. Deletions cut 2 bases from V and 4 bases from J, with 6 bases between. CDR1 is MDHEN, CDR2 SYDVKM, per germline. The length of the CDR3 is 12 residues. The CDR3 loop reads CASSLPQYEQYF. CDR3 DNA sequence: TGTGCCAGCAGTTTACCTCAGTACGAGCAGTACTTC.

The rearrangement joins TRBV30 to TRBJ2-2; D might be TRBD1 (5 bases). Germline assignment: CDR1 GTSNPN and CDR2 SVGIG (reference sequence). The CDR3 sequence is 13 residues long. V gave up 3 bases and J gave up 5 bases, with 10 bases separating them. The CDR3 coding sequence is TGTGCCTGGAGGGATCAGGGAACCGGGGAGCTGTTTTTT. The encoded protein is CAWRDQGTGELFF. Together with reference TRBV30 and TRBJ2-2, the CDR3 gives the full variable domain: SQTIHQWPATLVQPVGSPLSLECTVEGTSNPNLYWYRQAAGRGLQLLFYSVGIGQISSEVPQNLSASRPQDRQFILSSKKLLLSDSGFYLCAWRDQGTGELFFGEGSRLTVL.

This clone showed up just a few times. The CDR3 region has the DNA TGTGCCAGCAGTTTATGGGCGGGAGGCGGGAAGACCCAGTACTTC. Translated, it gives CASSLWAGGGKTQYF. The chain has TRBV28 and TRBJ2-5; TRBD2 matches at 8 bases. Trimming at V came to 0 bases and at J to 6 bases, leaving 6 bases not matched to a gene. The CDR3 is 15 residues long. Germline V gives CDR1 MDHEN, CDR2 SYDVKM.

This clone was detected a few times. This chain links TRBV7-2 with TRBJ2-3; TRBD2 matches at 8 bases. The V gene end was trimmed by 4 bases and the J gene end by 4 bases; junction bases not matched to a gene: 4. Germline V gene data show CDR1 as SGHTA and CDR2 as FQGNSA. The CDR3 runs 14 residues. The CDR3 here is CASSSGLAADTQYF. The CDR3 DNA sequence: TGTGCCAGCAGCTCTGGACTAGCCGCAGATACGCAGTATTTT. The full variable domain, in which reference TRBV7-2 and TRBJ2-3 provide the parts outside the CDR3, is GAGVSQSPSNKVTEKGKDVELRCDPISGHTALYWYRQSLGQGLEFLIYFQGNSAPDKSGLPSDRFSAERTGGSVSTLTIQRTQQEDSAVYLCASSSGLAADTQYFGPGTRLTVL.

The genes are TRBV5-6 and TRBJ2-1, with 7 bases matching TRBD1. Unmatched junction bases numbered 2, after V lost 1 base and J lost 4 bases. The CDR3 contains 14 residues. The germline V gene encodes CDR1 SGHDT and CDR2 YYEEEE. DNA for the CDR3: TGTGCCAGCAGCTTGTGGGGACAGTACAATGAGCAGTTCTTC. It codes for CASSLWGQYNEQFF.

The chain carries TRBV28 and TRBJ2-3; 7 nucleotides agree with TRBD1. J was trimmed by 6 bases and V by 4 bases; bases with no gene match: 10. The length of the CDR3 is 15 residues. The germline V gene encodes CDR1 MDHEN and CDR2 SYDVKM. The CDR3 region is CASSSKIQGSDTQYF. Written as DNA, the CDR3 is TGTGCCAGCAGTTCGAAAATACAGGGGTCGGATACGCAGTATTTT. The entire variable domain, with the rest obtained from reference TRBV28 and TRBJ2-3, is as follows: DVKVTQSSRYLVKRTGEKVFLECVQDMDHENMFWYRQDPGLGLRLIYFSYDVKMKEKGDIPEGYSVSREKKERFSLILESASTNQTSMYLCASSSKIQGSDTQYFGPGTRLTVL.